A selection of T cell receptor beta chains follows, all from one sample in a study of cytotoxic CD8 clonotypes in ibrutinib-treated CLL. TCRdb's table, derived via immunoSEQ multiplex PCR, lists solely in-frame clones and lacks some. Found here are over 150,000 clones, approximately 68% of them singletons; the top ten hold 13%. This material consisted of PBMCs, taken after 24 months of ibrutinib treatment. The receptors were gathered from a human donor with chronic lymphocytic leukemia. The CDR3 runs from the conserved cysteine through the conserved F or W.

v_gene	j_gene	CDR3aa
TRBV27	TRBJ2-1	CASSQGGYNEQFF
TRBV5-1	TRBJ2-3	CASSHRAGEVADTQYF
TRBV5-6	TRBJ2-3	CASTRQGGTDTQYF
TRBV7-6	TRBJ2-7	CASSLDGGAYEQYF
TRBV7-8	TRBJ2-7	CASSLRWRERYEQYF
TRBV30	TRBJ2-1	CAWSFIRDEQFF
TRBV1	TRBJ2-2	CTSSQGTSGRKNTGELFF
TRBV18	TRBJ2-7	CASSPATGYSEQYF
TRBV5-3	TRBJ1-2	CARSSGTCNYGYTF
TRBV5-1	TRBJ2-3	CASSQGPLAGDIDTQYF
TRBV6-4	TRBJ2-2	CASGGTPGTGELFF
TRBV9	TRBJ1-2	CASSGLGQRINGYTF
TRBV28	TRBJ1-2	CASSFRGTGPHGYTF
TRBV11-2	TRBJ2-7	CASTPGRLTYEQYF
TRBV6-5	TRBJ2-7	CASSRGLAGEQYF
TRBV11-2	TRBJ2-1	CASSLTSGRAAVNEQFF
TRBV7-9	TRBJ1-1	CASSLGQGSTEAFF
TRBV7-6	TRBJ2-1	CASSVLRAGGTGEQFF
TRBV29-1	TRBJ1-2	CSVEGQARGYTF
TRBV18	TRBJ2-7	CASSPVLSYEQYF
TRBV19	TRBJ2-1	CASRLAGENEQFF
TRBV27	TRBJ2-5	CASSPRDRVETQYF
TRBV11-3	TRBJ1-3	CASSLPMTLTDGNTIYF
TRBV28	TRBJ1-1	CASSPWRPNTEAFF
TRBV7-3	TRBJ2-2	CASSRRRSSNTGELFF
TRBV5-1	TRBJ1-2	CASSVGTGGYGYTF
TRBV23-1	TRBJ1-4	CASCTGLSEKLFF
TRBV27	TRBJ2-7	CASSFSGGPYEQYF
TRBV15	TRBJ1-5	CATSRDRSAEGRGPQPQHF
TRBV30	TRBJ1-2	CAWSVLGGRGGYTF
TRBV4-3	TRBJ1-5	CASSQGPENQPQHF
TRBV4-1	TRBJ2-1	CASSQGRQRGFSYNEQFF
TRBV5-3	TRBJ2-7	CARSGGWGLASEQYF
TRBV11-2	TRBJ2-3	CASSYSGGASTDTQYF
TRBV29-1	TRBJ2-2	CSVKKVSGELFF
TRBV5-1	TRBJ1-2	CASSSGHPGGNSGYGYTF
TRBV7-8	TRBJ2-7	CASSLTGYEQYF
TRBV7-8	TRBJ2-1	CASSLPPGRFEQFF
TRBV6-5	TRBJ1-5	CASSPMAGWEPQHF
TRBV6-1	TRBJ2-3	CASSTFGQDTQYF
TRBV10-3	TRBJ2-5	CAISDNRGQETQYF
TRBV6-6	TRBJ2-1	CASSTPTAGQFF
TRBV30	TRBJ1-2	CAWISGQFNGYTF
TRBV19	TRBJ2-6	CASSKSTGANVLTF
TRBV27	TRBJ2-1	CASSLSEAGGYPGNEQFF
TRBV7-3	TRBJ1-5	CASSRGVQPQHF